The T cell receptor (beta chain) described here comes from a study of beta chain features in type 1 diabetes. Overall study results and limits: Type 1 diabetes patients had TCRB CDR3s that were shorter (moderately but significantly so) in all four CD4+ subsets. Patients showed naive, central memory and Treg TCRB repertoires that appeared more similar than those of healthy donors.

Germline lookup yields CDR1 SGHDT and CDR2 YYEEEE. The CDR3 totals 16 residues. After removal of 0 bases from V and 5 bases from J, the junction contained 4 bases not matched to a gene. There are a few counts of this clone. The antigen remains undetermined. Central memory, naive, regulatory and stem cell-like memory CD4+ cells were sorted by CD45RO/CCR7/CD25/CD127/CD95/CD27. Each population that was sorted was more than 98% pure. The entirety of the isolated RNA underwent reverse transcription, so expressed TCRB transcripts were sequenced. Clones were sequenced by immunoSEQ multiplex PCR, and TCRdb holds only the in-frame ones, with some missing. The data show approximately 200,000 clones, 9.6% seen once.

Sequencing was done on a sample of naive CD4+ T cells from blood. The sequence derives from a woman in her late teens or twenties in good health. V and J are TRBV5-6 and TRBJ2-1; 11 bases fit TRBD2. CDR3 nucleotides: TGTGCCAGCAGCTTGGTGGGACTAGCGGCCGACAATGAGCAGTTCTTC. Protein product: CASSLVGLAADNEQFF.